This T cell receptor (beta chain) was retrieved from a study of T cells after yellow fever vaccination. V was clipped by 0 bases and J by 4 bases, with 7 bases between them. The CDR3 loop spans 13 amino acids. The germline CDR1 and CDR2 sequences are SGHNT and YYREEE (reference sequence). TCRdb re-called the 5' RACE reads with MiXCR, one entry per CDR3 protein. Among 150,000 to 200,000 distinct CDR3 sequences listed, 6.2% were seen once. This clonotype was found a few times. This receptor was identified in a man between 18 and 29 years old who received the YFV17D yellow fever vaccine. This specimen consisted of CD4+ T cells sorted from PBMCs, obtained on the day of the first yellow fever vaccination. The chain joins TRBV5-4 to TRBJ1-2; no firm D call. CDR3 coding DNA: TGTGCCAGCAGCTTGGAAGGGATCTATGGCTACACCTTC. It translates to CASSLEGIYGYTF.